A single sample gave rise to the 16 T cell receptor beta chains below, sequenced in a study of blood T cell repertoires in COVID-19 (dated by TCRdb to 2018 to 2020). The library was prepared using the immunoSEQ multiplex PCR assay. TCRdb provides this immuneACCESS table in a form limited to in-frame rearrangements. Some clones are lacking; in checked studies, under half of them reflect an unresolved V gene, and why the rest are absent is not known. A total of 250,000 or so clones appear in this sample, 80% to 90% of them only once. Around 4.6% of the sample lies in the top ten. Source material: peripheral blood. These receptors all stem from a woman aged 40 to 50 who had recovered from COVID-19.

DNA of the CDR3: TGTGCCTGGAGCACCACCCCTGACAGCCCCACAGATACGCAGTATTTT. Translating gives CAWSTTPDSPTDTQYF. This chain uses TRBV30 with TRBJ2-3; tentative D call: TRBD1 (5 bases). The germline V and J ends were trimmed by 3 bases and 2 bases, with 18 bases remaining between them. CDR3 length equals 16 residues. Germline V gene data show CDR1 as GTSNPN and CDR2 as SVGIG (reference sequence). The entire variable domain, with the rest obtained from reference TRBV30 and TRBJ2-3, is as follows: SQTIHQWPATLVQPVGSPLSLECTVEGTSNPNLYWYRQAAGRGLQLLFYSVGIGQISSEVPQNLSASRPQDRQFILSSKKLLLSDSGFYLCAWSTTPDSPTDTQYFGPGTRLTVL.

The chain joins TRBV9 to TRBJ2-1, with a possible D match to TRBD2 (6 bases). Trimming left V 3 bases short and J 4 bases short, with 14 bases between. CDR1 is SGDLS and CDR2 is YYNGEE in the germline V gene. The CDR3 length is 15 residues. CDR3: CASSESGLYYNEQFF. CDR3 bases: TGTGCCAGCAGCGAATCGGGACTCTATTACAATGAGCAGTTCTTC.

The chain employs TRBV6-5 and TRBJ2-7; 11 bases are a match to TRBD2. The CDR3 is made up of 13 amino acids. Germline V gene lookup returns CDR1 MNHEY and CDR2 SVGAGI. With 4 bases clipped from V and 6 bases from J, the junction kept 2 bases outside the gene matches. CDR3 in amino acids: CASSLAGGSEQYF. As DNA, the CDR3 is TGTGCCAGCAGTTTAGCGGGGGGGTCCGAGCAGTACTTC.

Written as DNA, the CDR3 is TGCGCCAGCACCCCTGAGGCTAGCGGGGTTGGAGATACGCAGTATTTT. It yields the protein CASTPEASGVGDTQYF. The chain joins TRBV5-1 to TRBJ2-3, with TRBD2 matching over 9 bases. V shed 6 bases, J shed 5 bases, and the junction held 13 bases outside the gene matches. Germline values: CDR1 SGHRS, CDR2 YFSETQ. CDR3 length: 16 residues.

This clone appeared once. This chain links TRBV6-1 with TRBJ1-2, with D possibly TRBD1 on 6 matching bases. The V and J ends lost 2 bases and 4 bases respectively, with 20 bases between them. Per germline, CDR1 MNHNS and CDR2 SASEGT. The CDR3 consists of 17 residues. For the CDR3, the DNA is TGTGCCAGCAGTGAAAAAACAGGGTCCCCCTCCCTCTATGGCTACACCTTC. Its protein product is CASSEKTGSPSLYGYTF.

The chain couples TRBV9 to TRBJ1-3; D not resolved. Trimming removed 3 bases at V and 4 bases at J, with 14 bases between. The V gene's germline CDR1 is SGDLS and CDR2 YYNGEE. CDR3 size: 15 residues. CDR3 bases: TGTGCCAGCAGCGCAGACGAGGCAGCAGGAAACACCATATATTTT. As protein: CASSADEAAGNTIYF.

The DNA for the CDR3 is TGTGCCAGCAGTTCTGAAACCGGGACACGATATTCACCCCTCCACTTT. Protein: CASSSETGTRYSPLHF. The J gene is TRBJ1-6, the V gene TRBV27; D perhaps matches TRBD1 (6 bases). Deletions cut 4 bases from V and 8 bases from J, with 18 bases between. Germline loops: CDR1 MNHEY, CDR2 SMNVEV (reference sequence). There are 16 residues in the CDR3.

The gene calls are TRBV3-1 (or the pseudogene TRBV3-2) and TRBJ2-7, with TRBD1 matching 7 bases. This CDR3 is 14 amino acids long. With 5 bases clipped from V and 0 bases from J, the junction kept 4 bases outside the gene matches. Per the germline V gene, CDR1 is LGHDT and CDR2 is YNNKEL (reference sequence). Here the CDR3 reads CASSSQGSSYEQYF. The CDR3 nucleotides are TGTGCCAGCAGCTCACAGGGGAGCTCCTACGAGCAGTACTTC.

This chain joins TRBV5-4 and TRBJ2-1; no reliable D call. The CDR3 runs 13 residues. Trimming pared 0 bases from V and 4 bases from J, leaving 5 bases between. The V gene's germline CDR1 is SGHNT and CDR2 YYREEE (reference sequence). The CDR3 loop is CASSLARYNEQFF. For the CDR3, the DNA is TGTGCCAGCAGCTTGGCCAGATACAATGAGCAGTTCTTC.

V is TRBV15 and J is TRBJ2-2; D might be TRBD1 (5 bases). This CDR3 spans 12 amino acids. Trimming removed 1 base from V and 8 bases from J, with 5 bases in between. In germline, CDR1 is LNHNV, CDR2 YYDKDF (reference sequence). Here the CDR3 DNA reads TGTGCCACCAGCAGAGGGACAGGGGAGCTGTTTTTT. This translates into CATSRGTGELFF.

This chain links TRBV19 with TRBJ2-4; tentatively, D is TRBD2 (6 bases). This CDR3 spans 16 amino acids. Germline-derived CDR1 and CDR2 are LNHDA and SQIVND (reference sequence). The germline V and J ends were trimmed by 1 base and 2 bases, with 12 bases remaining between them. The CDR3 reads CASSIGRVVTKNIQYF. The DNA for the CDR3 is TGTGCCAGTAGTATAGGGAGGGTTGTAACCAAAAACATTCAGTACTTC.

The chain uses TRBV5-6 and TRBJ2-3, with D perhaps TRBD2 (7 bases). Germline V gives CDR1 SGHDT, CDR2 YYEEEE. V was pared by 1 base and J by 1 base, with 13 bases between. The CDR3 is 16 residues long. CDR3 in amino acids: CASSLTRGAGTDTQYF. CDR3 DNA sequence: TGTGCCAGCAGCTTGACCCGGGGGGCGGGCACAGATACGCAGTATTTT.

The V gene is TRBV29-1, the J gene TRBJ1-2, with a possible D match to TRBD1 (6 bases). The CDR3 runs 14 residues. The V and J ends lost 3 bases and 8 bases respectively, with 19 bases between them. The germline V gene has CDR1 SQVTM and CDR2 ANQGSEA. The CDR3 here is CSVDKTREGDGYTF. The CDR3 DNA reads as TGCAGCGTTGATAAAACGAGGGAGGGGGACGGCTACACCTTC.

The rearrangement links TRBV28 to TRBJ2-5; D might be TRBD1 (6 bases). V lost 5 bases to trimming and J lost 4 bases, with 8 bases between them. This CDR3 contains 12 residues. Per the germline V gene, CDR1 is MDHEN and CDR2 is SYDVKM. CDR3 bases: TGTGCCAGCAGTGGACAGATAGAGACCCAGTACTTC. It encodes CASSGQIETQYF. Full variable domain (missing parts from reference TRBV28 and TRBJ2-5): DVKVTQSSRYLVKRTGEKVFLECVQDMDHENMFWYRQDPGLGLRLIYFSYDVKMKEKGDIPEGYSVSREKKERFSLILESASTNQTSMYLCASSGQIETQYFGPGTRLLVL.

This chain joins TRBV7-6 and TRBJ1-4, with D unresolved. Deletions cut 5 bases from V and 8 bases from J, with 15 bases between. Germline CDR1 reads SGHVS; CDR2 reads FNYEAQ. This CDR3 spans 14 amino acids. CDR3 region: CASSAGLREEKLFF. The CDR3 DNA is TGTGCCAGCAGCGCGGGTCTCCGGGAGGAAAAACTGTTTTTT.

The V and J genes are TRBV3-1 (or the pseudogene TRBV3-2) and TRBJ2-7; 15 bases are shared with TRBD2. This CDR3 region has 15 residues. Germline V gives CDR1 LGHDT, CDR2 YNNKEL (reference sequence). Unmatched junction bases numbered 3, after V lost 0 bases and J lost 9 bases. CDR3 residues: CASSQDGTSGRRQYV. The DNA of the CDR3 is TGTGCCAGCAGCCAAGATGGGACTAGCGGGAGGCGGCAGTACGTC.